This is a list of T cell receptor beta chains from one sample in a study of early T cells in non-severe SARS-CoV-2 infection. TCRdb re-called the 5' RACE reads with MiXCR, one entry per CDR3 protein. Among about 64,000 distinct CDR3 sequences listed, 20% to 25% were seen once. Sequenced material: whole blood, taken at baseline. The receptors were sampled from an adult who was a healthcare worker with PCR-confirmed SARS-CoV-2 infection or an uninfected control (not recorded which). Each CDR3 is given without its conserved first and last residue. A D gene is named only where the DNA matches it firmly.

TRBV5-1	TRBJ2-1	TRBD1	ASSLTGVDYNEQF
TRBV5-1	TRBJ2-1	TRBD2	ASSLMRSGGNEQF
TRBV5-4	TRBJ2-3	-	ARGLTDTQY
TRBV6-1	TRBJ1-2	TRBD1	ASRGQTDTYGYT
TRBV10-3	TRBJ2-2	-	AISEWQDTGELF
TRBV7-9	TRBJ2-4	TRBD1	ASSQQGATDIQY
TRBV19	TRBJ1-1	-	ASSIGRGAEAF
TRBV13	TRBJ1-4	TRBD1	ASSPGQGRDEKLF
TRBV19	TRBJ2-3	-	ASSISSADTDTQY
TRBV20-1	TRBJ2-1	TRBD2	SARDHSGGANEQF
TRBV29-1	TRBJ2-7	-	SGRDAYEQY